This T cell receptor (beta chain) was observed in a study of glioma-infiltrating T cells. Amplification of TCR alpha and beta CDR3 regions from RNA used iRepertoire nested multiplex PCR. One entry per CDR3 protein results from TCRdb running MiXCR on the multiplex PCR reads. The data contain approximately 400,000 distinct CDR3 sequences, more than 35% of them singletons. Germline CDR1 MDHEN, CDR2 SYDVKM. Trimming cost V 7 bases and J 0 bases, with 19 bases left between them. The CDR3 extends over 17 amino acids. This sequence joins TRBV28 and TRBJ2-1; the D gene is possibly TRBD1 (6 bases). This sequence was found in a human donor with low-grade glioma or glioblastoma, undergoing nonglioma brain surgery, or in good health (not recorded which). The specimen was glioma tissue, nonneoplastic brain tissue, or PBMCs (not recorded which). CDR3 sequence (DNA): TGTGCCAGCAATATAATCGGACAGTCTCTCTCCTACAATGAGCAGTTCTTC. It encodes CASNIIGQSLSYNEQFF.